This T cell receptor beta chain is from a study of T cells in Graves' hyperthyroidism and ophthalmopathy. Overall study findings and caveats: A median 6.5 months before onset, the model predicted ophthalmopathy.

A note on this clonotype: Its antigen is not known.

RNA transcripts provided the source from which TCR beta CDR3 regions were amplified. Carried out on the TCR CDR3, a first-round RT-PCR used the HTBI primer set. TCRdb analysed the multiplex PCR reads with MiXCR anew, one entry per CDR3 protein. The sample shows 660,000 or so distinct CDR3 sequences, about 45% of them seen only once. Germline CDR1 MNHEY, CDR2 SMNVEV (reference sequence). The V end was cut by 8 bases, the J end by 2 bases, with 15 bases between. The length of the CDR3 is 14 residues. Specimen: peripheral blood or thyroid tissue (not recorded which). J is TRBJ1-2 and V is TRBV27; D gene unclear. This receptor was identified in an adult man with Graves' disease, either hyperthyroidism or ophthalmopathy (not recorded which). DNA of the CDR3: TGTGCCAGCCAAGAGGTTCCGGGGAACTATGGCTACACCTTC. As protein: CASQEVPGNYGYTF.